The 31 T cell receptor beta chains in this list originate from one sample, sequenced in a study of blood T cell repertoires in COVID-19. Libraries were prepared by immunoSEQ multiplex PCR; TCRdb keeps only in-frame clonotypes and omits some of them. The sample records about 260,000 clones, about 84% being singletons. The sample consisted of PBMCs or T cells enriched from blood (not recorded which). The receptors shown here come from a woman aged 45-60 years who had recovered from COVID-19.

The chain has TRBV9 and TRBJ2-2; D ambiguous. Germline V gene sequence: CDR1 SGDLS, CDR2 YYNGEE. This CDR3 spans 14 amino acids. V lost 1 base and J 3 bases, leaving 7 bases between the germline ends. The CDR3 nucleotides are TGTGCCAGCAGCGTAATTGGAGACACCGGGGAGCTGTTTTTT. It codes for CASSVIGDTGELFF.

DNA of the CDR3: TGTGCCAGCAGTTTACTCACAGGTCCCCCTCCCGGCTCCTACGAGCAGTACTTC. This translates into CASSLLTGPPPGSYEQYF. V is TRBV28 and J is TRBJ2-7, with a weak D call TRBD1 (5 bases). Germline CDR1 is MDHEN and CDR2 is SYDVKM. Trimming pared 2 bases from V and 0 bases from J, leaving 20 bases between. This CDR3 is built from 18 residues.

CDR3 in amino acids: CASSLSDSNYGYTF. As DNA, the CDR3 is TGTGCCAGCAGTTTATCGGACAGTAACTATGGCTACACCTTC. The chain couples TRBV28 to TRBJ1-2; weak D call: TRBD1 (6 bases). Trimming removed 1 base at V and 1 base at J, with 7 bases between. This CDR3 has 14 residues. The germline CDR1 and CDR2 sequences are MDHEN and SYDVKM.

The chain joins TRBV15 to TRBJ1-4, with 11 positions matching TRBD1. After removal of 5 bases from V and 4 bases from J, the junction contained 9 bases not matched to a gene. The CDR3 sequence is 17 residues long. Germline V gene data show CDR1 as LNHNV and CDR2 as YYDKDF (reference sequence). The CDR3 protein is CATSPRTGGRGNEKLFF. CDR3 nucleotides: TGTGCCACCAGCCCTCGGACAGGGGGCAGAGGTAATGAAAAACTGTTTTTT.

V gene TRBV9 combines with J gene TRBJ1-1; 11 bases align to TRBD1. The germline V gene has CDR1 SGDLS and CDR2 YYNGEE. The CDR3 runs to 14 residues. Trimming at V came to 3 bases and at J to 7 bases, leaving 5 bases not matched to a gene. CDR3 sequence (DNA): TGTGCCAGCAGCGGCTGGACAGGGGGCATTGAAGCTTTCTTT. It encodes CASSGWTGGIEAFF.

This chain links TRBV7-3 with TRBJ1-6; D not certain. Per germline, CDR1 SGHTA and CDR2 FQGTGA. This CDR3 has 13 residues. V was clipped by 0 bases and J by 7 bases, with 4 bases between them. The CDR3, as DNA: TGTGCCAGCAGCTTAACTCAGAATTCACCCCTCCACTTT. Translated, it gives CASSLTQNSPLHF.

V gene TRBV29-1 combines with J gene TRBJ2-7; TRBD1 might be the D (5 bases). CDR1 is SQVTM and CDR2 is ANQGSEA in the germline V gene. V was shortened by 4 bases and J by 2 bases, with 9 bases between the two germline ends. CDR3 length: 12 residues. The CDR3: CSVALGAYEQYF. The CDR3 nucleotides read TGCAGCGTTGCGTTAGGGGCCTACGAGCAGTACTTC.

The chain carries TRBV7-6 and TRBJ2-2; possible D gene TRBD1, 6 bases. CDR3 length: 15 amino acids. Per germline, CDR1 SGHVS and CDR2 FNYEAQ. The V gene lost 4 bases and the J gene lost 6 bases, with 15 bases spanning the gap. The CDR3: CASSSRAGEAGELFF. The CDR3 coding sequence is TGTGCCAGCAGCTCTCGGGCAGGGGAAGCCGGGGAGCTGTTTTTT. The full variable domain, rest sourced from reference TRBV7-6 and TRBJ2-2, is GAGVSQSPRYKVTKRGQDVALRCDPISGHVSLYWYRQALGQGPEFLTYFNYEAQQDKSGLPNDRFSAERPEGSISTLTIQRTEQRDSAMYRCASSSRAGEAGELFFGEGSRLTVL.

The sample holds one count of this clone. The CDR3 here is CASTFGEGYTGELFF. The DNA for the CDR3 is TGTGCCAGCACCTTCGGGGAGGGATACACCGGGGAGCTGTTTTTT. V is TRBV6-5 and J is TRBJ2-2, with TRBD2 matching 7 bases. V was pared by 7 bases and J by 3 bases, with 8 bases of the junction left unmatched. CDR1 and CDR2 from the germline V gene are MNHEY and SVGAGI. This CDR3 is 15 amino acids long.

This chain's CDR3 is CASSLGGPPGAFF. As DNA, the CDR3 is TGTGCCAGCAGCTTAGGGGGGCCTCCGGGAGCTTTCTTT. The chain couples TRBV11-2 to TRBJ1-1; D perhaps matches TRBD1 (6 bases). CDR1 and CDR2 from the germline V gene are SGHAT and FQNNGV. The CDR3 contains 13 residues. Trimming cost V 1 base and J 10 bases, with 13 bases left between them.

The V gene is TRBV7-2, the J gene TRBJ2-2; D may be TRBD2 (6 bases). This CDR3 has 16 amino acids. The V gene lost 5 bases and the J gene lost 1 base, with 14 bases spanning the gap. CDR1 is SGHTA, CDR2 FQGNSA, per germline. The CDR3 DNA sequence: TGTGCCAGCAGCCCAAGACTAGGACAGAACACCGGGGAGCTGTTTTTT. It encodes CASSPRLGQNTGELFF.

The chain is built from TRBV25-1 and TRBJ2-7, with 10 positions matching TRBD1. This CDR3 has 15 amino acids. The germline V gene has CDR1 MGHDK and CDR2 SYGVNS. The ends lost 3 bases at V and 0 bases at J; junction bases unmatched: 2. This chain's CDR3 is CASSEWDRGSYEQYF. CDR3 bases: TGTGCCAGCAGTGAGTGGGACAGGGGCTCCTACGAGCAGTACTTC.

The rearrangement links TRBV9 to TRBJ2-7, with D uncertain. Germline CDR1 and CDR2: SGDLS and YYNGEE. The V end was cut by 7 bases, the J end by 6 bases, with 11 bases between. The length of the CDR3 is 11 residues. The CDR3 protein is CASGRAGEQYF. In nucleotides, the CDR3 is TGTGCCAGCGGTCGTGCCGGCGAGCAGTACTTC.

V usage is TRBV7-3 and J usage is TRBJ2-7, with a possible D match to TRBD2 (5 bases). CDR3 length equals 15 residues. Looked up from germline, CDR1 is SGHTA and CDR2 is FQGTGA. V lost 5 bases, J lost 0 bases, and 14 bases lay in between. The CDR3 DNA reads TGTGCCAGCAGCGCTTCCGGGAAGAGCTCCTACGAGCAGTACTTC. It yields the protein CASSASGKSSYEQYF.

V is TRBV5-5 and J is TRBJ2-1, with 8 nucleotides matching TRBD1. The V segment lost 0 bases and the J segment 10 bases; nucleotides outside the gene matches: 12. The CDR3 length is 16 residues. Germline lookup yields CDR1 SGHKS and CDR2 YYEKEE (reference sequence). The chain's CDR3 is CASSLAPRTGLGEQFF. The DNA of the CDR3 is TGTGCCAGCAGCTTGGCCCCCAGGACAGGGTTGGGAGAGCAGTTCTTC.

The J gene is TRBJ2-6, the V gene TRBV27, with TRBD2 matching 7 bases. The CDR3 length is 18 residues. The ends lost 8 bases at V and 0 bases at J; junction bases unmatched: 13. Germline V CDR1 and CDR2: MNHEY, SMNVEV (reference sequence). The CDR3 coding sequence is TGTGCCAGCCCCGGGTGGGTAGCGGGTAACTCTGGGGCCAACGTCCTGACTTTC. Translated: CASPGWVAGNSGANVLTF.

V gene TRBV28 combines with J gene TRBJ2-3; no reliable D call. This CDR3 comprises 14 residues. Trimming stripped 3 bases from V and 1 base from J, with 8 bases between. CDR1 MDHEN and CDR2 SYDVKM come from the germline V gene. The CDR3, as DNA: TGTGCCAGCAGTTTGATCCAGGGCACAGATACGCAGTATTTT. It translates to CASSLIQGTDTQYF.

This chain joins TRBV6-2 or TRBV6-3 and TRBJ1-5, with D maybe TRBD1 (5 bases). CDR3 size: 14 residues. V dropped 3 bases and J dropped 7 bases, with 13 bases sitting between them. Germline CDR1 is MNHEY and CDR2 is SVGEGT. The CDR3 region is CASSYGGGGQPQHF. In nucleotides, the CDR3 is TGTGCCAGCAGTTATGGTGGGGGAGGACAGCCCCAGCATTTT.

This clone was counted once. The V and J genes are TRBV28 and TRBJ1-6, with D uncertain. Germline lookup yields CDR1 MDHEN and CDR2 SYDVKM. The CDR3 totals 16 residues. V lost 3 bases and J 4 bases, leaving 13 bases between the germline ends. CDR3 in DNA: TGTGCCAGCAGTTTCAGTGGGCGCGGGTATAATTCACCCCTCCACTTT. This gives the protein CASSFSGRGYNSPLHF.

This clone was counted a single time. J is TRBJ1-2 and V is TRBV5-1, with 10 positions matching TRBD1. Germline V gene data show CDR1 as SGHRS and CDR2 as YFSETQ. The CDR3 totals 13 residues. The junction had 3 bases not matched to a gene; V was cut back by 4 bases and J by 6 bases. CDR3 region: CASSAGTGDGYTF. CDR3 coding DNA: TGCGCCAGCAGCGCCGGGACAGGGGATGGCTACACCTTC.

The J gene is TRBJ2-1, the V gene TRBV30, with D possibly matching TRBD2 (7 bases). Germline-derived CDR1 and CDR2 are GTSNPN and SVGIG (reference sequence). Trimming took off 0 bases at V and 6 bases at J, with 12 bases between the two ends. The CDR3 length is 14 residues. The CDR3 loop reads CAWSVLGGLNEQFF. The CDR3 nucleotides are TGTGCCTGGAGTGTACTCGGGGGGCTCAATGAGCAGTTCTTC.

The rearrangement links TRBV28 to TRBJ1-6; no clear D gene. Trimming took 1 base from V and 7 from J, leaving 5 bases between them. CDR1 and CDR2 from the germline V gene are MDHEN and SYDVKM. The CDR3 loop spans 13 amino acids. As DNA, the CDR3 is TGTGCCAGCAGTTTATCGGGGAATTCACCCCTCCACTTT. It encodes CASSLSGNSPLHF.

V is TRBV30 and J is TRBJ2-7; 8 bases align to TRBD2. Germline CDR1 and CDR2: GTSNPN and SVGIG (reference sequence). V shed 3 bases, J shed 5 bases, and the junction held 0 bases outside the gene matches. This CDR3 has 11 residues. The CDR3 loop reads CAWSGGDEQYF. The CDR3 region has the DNA TGTGCCTGGAGCGGGGGGGACGAGCAGTACTTC.

V usage is TRBV30 and J usage is TRBJ1-5, with 8 bases fitting TRBD1. The V gene's germline CDR1 is GTSNPN and CDR2 SVGIG (reference sequence). This CDR3 is built from 17 residues. The J segment lost 6 bases and the V segment lost 2 bases, leaving 15 bases of the junction unmatched. The CDR3 coding sequence is TGTGCCTGGAGTTCGACTCTTAGACAGGGGTTCAGTCAGCCCCAGCATTTT. Translating gives CAWSSTLRQGFSQPQHF. The full variable domain, in which reference TRBV30 and TRBJ1-5 provide the parts outside the CDR3, is SQTIHQWPATLVQPVGSPLSLECTVEGTSNPNLYWYRQAAGRGLQLLFYSVGIGQISSEVPQNLSASRPQDRQFILSSKKLLLSDSGFYLCAWSSTLRQGFSQPQHFGDGTRLSIL.

The V gene is TRBV6-2 or TRBV6-3, the J gene TRBJ2-1; 7 bases match TRBD2. Per the germline V gene, CDR1 is MNHEY and CDR2 is SVGEGT. The junction had 10 bases not matched to a gene; V was cut back by 7 bases and J by 1 base. The CDR3 extends over 16 amino acids. The CDR3 DNA sequence: TGTGCCAGCATCCCCGGCCGGACTAGATCCTACAATGAGCAGTTCTTC. Protein sequence: CASIPGRTRSYNEQFF.

The chain carries TRBV5-1 and TRBJ2-3; D not resolved. The length of the CDR3 is 13 residues. Germline CDR1 reads SGHRS; CDR2 reads YFSETQ. V was shortened by 0 bases and J by 5 bases, with 7 bases between the two germline ends. The CDR3 sequence is CASSLGLQDTQYF. The CDR3 region has the DNA TGCGCCAGCAGCTTGGGACTTCAAGATACGCAGTATTTT.

The rearrangement links TRBV7-6 to TRBJ2-2; no clear D. The CDR3 totals 15 residues. Deletions cut 0 bases from V and 1 base from J, with 6 bases between. Germline CDR1 is SGHVS and CDR2 is FNYEAQ. The CDR3 protein is CASSLATRNTGELFF. In nucleotides, the CDR3 is TGTGCCAGCAGCTTAGCTACGAGGAACACCGGGGAGCTGTTTTTT.

This clone was counted a single time. The gene calls are TRBV7-2 and TRBJ2-2, with 10 bases that match TRBD1. CDR1 is SGHTA, CDR2 FQGNSA, per germline. CDR3 length equals 16 residues. The junction had 4 bases not matched to a gene; V was cut back by 4 bases and J by 2 bases. CDR3 sequence reads: CASSSRQGANTGELFF. For the CDR3, the DNA is TGTGCCAGCAGCTCCAGACAGGGGGCAAACACCGGGGAGCTGTTTTTT.

The V gene is TRBV19, the J gene TRBJ1-2, with no clear D. Looked up from germline, CDR1 is LNHDA and CDR2 is SQIVND (reference sequence). Trimming cost V 3 bases and J 9 bases, with 17 bases left between them. This CDR3 contains 14 residues. This CDR3 reads CASSILPGGYRYTF. DNA for the CDR3: TGTGCCAGTAGTATTTTACCGGGTGGATATCGCTACACCTTC.

V usage is TRBV6-5 and J usage is TRBJ1-4, with 11 positions matching TRBD1. Germline V gives CDR1 MNHEY, CDR2 SVGAGI. With V trimmed by 5 bases and J by 8 bases, 7 bases remained unmatched. The CDR3 runs 15 residues. CDR3 protein: CASSPRTGGEEKLFF. CDR3 nucleotides: TGTGCCAGCAGTCCCCGGACAGGGGGCGAGGAAAAACTGTTTTTT.

The chain uses TRBV18 and TRBJ1-5; weak D call: TRBD1 (5 bases). The CDR3 length is 15 residues. With 2 bases removed from V and 2 bases from J, the gap between germline ends came to 10 bases. Germline loops: CDR1 KGHSH, CDR2 LQKENI. CDR3 region: CASSPAGFGNQPQHF. The CDR3 DNA follows: TGTGCCAGCTCACCAGCAGGGTTCGGCAATCAGCCCCAGCATTTT.